This T cell receptor (beta chain) was identified in a study of blood T cell repertoires in COVID-19. Study details: The study drew acute and convalescent COVID-19 samples from the United States, Italy and Spain. From T cells, B-cell-depleted T cells, or PBMCs came the material, which was cDNA or gDNA.

In the original processing: Nucleated cell counts were estimated from reference gene primer amplification. Assay used: immunoSEQ multiplex PCR; TCRdb lists only in-frame clones, some missing. That table furnishes V, J and clone size, whereas the DNA furnished D and trimming. The sample has roughly 140,000 clones; around 80% are singletons. Germline CDR1 is MDHEN and CDR2 is SYDVKM. This CDR3 region has 14 residues. With 6 bases removed from V and 10 bases from J, the gap between germline ends came to 19 bases. The genes are TRBV28 and TRBJ2-1; maybe TRBD2 (6 bases). This TCR came from a man aged 55 to 70 with acute or convalescent COVID-19. Sequencing used peripheral blood. This CDR3 is CASRIRDSRREQFF. In DNA form, the CDR3 reads TGTGCCAGCAGGATCCGGGACTCACGACGGGAGCAGTTCTTC.